The TCR beta chain under discussion was sequenced for a study of T cell repertoires in cytomegalovirus infection. Study as a whole: It was recently identified HLA-C-restricted and well-studied HLA-B-restricted CMV epitopes that the study used. Through public TCR beta signatures, both CMV infection and matching HLA type were indicated. Notes on the study in general: What dominated the ex vivo response were HLA-C-restricted CMV-specific TCR beta clonotypes. Identification of carriers of CMV plus the relevant HLA was achieved through cumulative public TCR beta family frequency.

V was pared by 4 bases and J by 7 bases, with 10 bases of the junction left unmatched. Germline CDR1 reads SGHVS; CDR2 reads FQNEAQ. The CDR3 sequence is 16 residues long. In regard to this clonotype: Its cognate antigen is unknown.

TCRdb reanalysed the reads using MiXCR and keeps one entry per CDR3 protein. The data hold approximately 1,000,000 distinct CDR3 sequences, with roughly 31% observed a single time. The sequencing here drew on cultured CD8+ T cells from PBMCs, taken from culture after CMV antigen stimulation. This chain links TRBV7-8 with TRBJ1-5, with 10 bases aligning to TRBD1. The sequence was collected from a human donor in good health (CMV status not recorded). Some clones in this sample may be carry-over from other donors' samples. CDR3 in amino acids: CASSSDDRGLRQPQHF. The CDR3 DNA reads TGTGCCAGCAGCTCCGACGACAGGGGGCTTCGACAGCCCCAGCATTTT.